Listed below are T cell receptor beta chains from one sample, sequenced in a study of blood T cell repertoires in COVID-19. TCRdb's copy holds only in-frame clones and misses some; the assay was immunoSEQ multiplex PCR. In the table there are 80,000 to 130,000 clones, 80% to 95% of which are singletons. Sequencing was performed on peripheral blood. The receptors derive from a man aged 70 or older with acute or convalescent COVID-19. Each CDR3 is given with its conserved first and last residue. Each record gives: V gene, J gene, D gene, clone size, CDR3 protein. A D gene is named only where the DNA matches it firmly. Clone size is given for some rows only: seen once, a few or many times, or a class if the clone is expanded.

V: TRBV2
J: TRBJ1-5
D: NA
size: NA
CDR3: CASSEAPGRYQPQHF

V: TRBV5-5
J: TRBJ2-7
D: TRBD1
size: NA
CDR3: CASSLGTGYEQYF

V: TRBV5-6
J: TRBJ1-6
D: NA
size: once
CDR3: CASYRWGSNYNSPLHF

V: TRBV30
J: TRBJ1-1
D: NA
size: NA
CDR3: CAWTGLLNTEAFF

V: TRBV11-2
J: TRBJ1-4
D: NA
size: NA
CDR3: CASSLGTEKLFF

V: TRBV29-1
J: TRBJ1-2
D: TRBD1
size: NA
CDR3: CSAKAPTGALLDGYTF

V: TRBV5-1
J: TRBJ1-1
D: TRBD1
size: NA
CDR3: CASSKGQPMNTEAFF

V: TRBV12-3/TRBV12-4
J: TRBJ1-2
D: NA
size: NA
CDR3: CASRKHNYGYTF

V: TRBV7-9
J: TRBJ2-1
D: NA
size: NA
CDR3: CASSFSVSYNEQFF

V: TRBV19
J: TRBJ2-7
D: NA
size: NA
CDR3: CASSIDIRVTYEQYF

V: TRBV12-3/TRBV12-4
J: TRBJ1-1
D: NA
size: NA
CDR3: CASSSLRGTEAFF

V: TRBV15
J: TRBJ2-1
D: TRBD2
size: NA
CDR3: CATSRDEGLAHNEQFF

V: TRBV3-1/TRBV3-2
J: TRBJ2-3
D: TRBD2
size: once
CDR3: CASSQDIPGGLTDTQYF

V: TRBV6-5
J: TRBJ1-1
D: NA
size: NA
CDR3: CASSSNTEAFF

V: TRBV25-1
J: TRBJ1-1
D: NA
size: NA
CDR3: CASSRGSLNTEAFF

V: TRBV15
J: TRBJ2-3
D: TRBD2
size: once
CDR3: CATSRVSGIPDTQYF

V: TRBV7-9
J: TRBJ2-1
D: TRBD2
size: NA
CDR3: CASSFGLAGGGSYNEQFF

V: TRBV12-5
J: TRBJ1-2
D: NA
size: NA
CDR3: CASGLYWSHGYTF

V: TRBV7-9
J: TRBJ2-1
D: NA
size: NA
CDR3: CASSPYLARPLSYNEQFF

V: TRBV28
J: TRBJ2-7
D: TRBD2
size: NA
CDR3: CATSSSGTSGRAEQYF

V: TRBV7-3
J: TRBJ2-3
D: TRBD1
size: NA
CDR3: CASSRKGQGLGDTQYF

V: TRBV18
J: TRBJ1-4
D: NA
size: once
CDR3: CASSPQGTNEKLFF